This T cell receptor (beta chain) was captured by sequencing in a study of molecular identifiers for immune sequencing clone quantification. Study-wide results and limits: Naive cells had under 1% of molecules in clones above 20 RNA copies, effectors over 99%.

Previously published methods and listed TCR primers were used for the bulk TCR libraries. TCRdb independently ran MiXCR on the PCR reads; one entry per CDR3 protein. This sample has about half a million distinct CDR3 sequences, with about a fifth found just once. This clonotype came up a few times. The antigen remains undetermined. Construction of naive CD8 libraries employed about 17,000 to 1,100,000 sorted cells together with 10%, 30% or 50% RNA. Naive CD8 T cells were FACS-sorted by CD8+CD4-CCR7+CD45RA+ markers. This CDR3 region has 13 residues. Germline CDR1 reads LNHDA; CDR2 reads SQIVND (reference sequence). Trimming took 3 bases from V and 7 from J; bases not matched to a gene: 0.

V usage is TRBV19 and J usage is TRBJ2-1, with 10 bases that match TRBD1. The sequencing sample was made of naive CD8+ T cells from blood, with Jurkat cell RNA spiked in. Subset noted: FACS-sorted CD8+CD4-CCR7+CD45RA+ naive T cells. The TCR originated in a human donor in good health. Some libraries in this study had Jurkat cell RNA spiked in. The CDR3 DNA sequence: TGTGCCAGTAGTATGGGACAGGGGAATGAGCAGTTCTTC. Translating gives CASSMGQGNEQFF.